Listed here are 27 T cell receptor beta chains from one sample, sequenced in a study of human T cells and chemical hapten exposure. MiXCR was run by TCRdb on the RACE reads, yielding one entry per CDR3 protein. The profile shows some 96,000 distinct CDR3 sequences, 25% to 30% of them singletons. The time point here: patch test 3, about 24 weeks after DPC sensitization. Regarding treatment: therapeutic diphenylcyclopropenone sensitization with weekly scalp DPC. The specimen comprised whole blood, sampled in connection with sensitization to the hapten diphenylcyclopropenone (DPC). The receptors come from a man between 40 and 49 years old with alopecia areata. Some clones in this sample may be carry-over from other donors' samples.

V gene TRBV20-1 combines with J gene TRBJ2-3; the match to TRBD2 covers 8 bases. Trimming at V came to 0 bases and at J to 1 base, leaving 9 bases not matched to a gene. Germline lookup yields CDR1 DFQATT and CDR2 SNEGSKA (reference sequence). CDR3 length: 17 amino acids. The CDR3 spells CSARDLSGRAGTDTQYF. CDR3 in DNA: TGCAGTGCTAGAGATTTGTCCGGGAGGGCTGGCACAGATACGCAGTATTTT.

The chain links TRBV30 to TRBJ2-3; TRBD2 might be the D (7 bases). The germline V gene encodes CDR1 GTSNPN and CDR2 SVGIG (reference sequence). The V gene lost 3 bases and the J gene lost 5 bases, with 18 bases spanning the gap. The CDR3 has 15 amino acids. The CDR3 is CAWRFRGALKDTQYF. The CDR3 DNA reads TGTGCCTGGAGGTTCCGGGGGGCGCTTAAAGATACGCAGTATTTT.

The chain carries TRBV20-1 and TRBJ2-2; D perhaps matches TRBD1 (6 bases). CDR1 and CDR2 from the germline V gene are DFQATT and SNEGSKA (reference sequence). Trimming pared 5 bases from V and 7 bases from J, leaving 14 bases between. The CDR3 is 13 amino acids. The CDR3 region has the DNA TGCAGTGCTTACCTCCGGACAGACGGGGAGCTGTTTTTT. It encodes CSAYLRTDGELFF.

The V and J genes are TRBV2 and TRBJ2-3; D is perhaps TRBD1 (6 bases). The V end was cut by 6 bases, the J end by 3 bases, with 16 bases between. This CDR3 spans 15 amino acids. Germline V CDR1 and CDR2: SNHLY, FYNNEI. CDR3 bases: TGTGCCAGCAGGGTACAGGGCGGTAAGACAGATACGCAGTATTTT. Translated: CASRVQGGKTDTQYF.

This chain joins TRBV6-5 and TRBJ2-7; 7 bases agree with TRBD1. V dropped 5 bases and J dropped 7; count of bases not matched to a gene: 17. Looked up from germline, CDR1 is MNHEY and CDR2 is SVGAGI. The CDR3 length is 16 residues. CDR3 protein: CASSLGPWTGPGEQYF. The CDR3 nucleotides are TGTGCCAGCAGTCTCGGCCCTTGGACAGGTCCGGGGGAGCAGTACTTC.

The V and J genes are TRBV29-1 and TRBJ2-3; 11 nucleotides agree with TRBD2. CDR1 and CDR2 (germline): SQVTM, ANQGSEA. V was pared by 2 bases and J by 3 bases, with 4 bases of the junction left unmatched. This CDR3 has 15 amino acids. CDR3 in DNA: TGCAGCGTTGAATGGGCTAGCGGGAGGACAGATACGCAGTATTTT. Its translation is CSVEWASGRTDTQYF.

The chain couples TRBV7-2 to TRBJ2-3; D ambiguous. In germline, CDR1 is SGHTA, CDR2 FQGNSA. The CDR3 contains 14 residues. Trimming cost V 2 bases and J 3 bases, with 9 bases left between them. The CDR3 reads CASSLLRATDTQYF. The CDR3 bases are TGTGCCAGCAGCTTATTAAGGGCGACAGATACGCAGTATTTT.

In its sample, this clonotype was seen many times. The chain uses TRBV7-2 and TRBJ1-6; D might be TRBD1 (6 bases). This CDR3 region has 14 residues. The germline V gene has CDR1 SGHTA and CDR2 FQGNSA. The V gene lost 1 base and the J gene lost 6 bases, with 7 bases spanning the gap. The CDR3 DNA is TGTGCCAGCAGCTTAGGGACAGCTAATTCACCCCTCCACTTT. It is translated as CASSLGTANSPLHF.

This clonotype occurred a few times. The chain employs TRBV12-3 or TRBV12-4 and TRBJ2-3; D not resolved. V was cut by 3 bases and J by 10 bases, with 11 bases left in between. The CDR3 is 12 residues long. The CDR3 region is CASSFAGESQYF. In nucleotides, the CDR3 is TGTGCCAGCAGTTTTGCTGGCGAGTCGCAGTATTTT.

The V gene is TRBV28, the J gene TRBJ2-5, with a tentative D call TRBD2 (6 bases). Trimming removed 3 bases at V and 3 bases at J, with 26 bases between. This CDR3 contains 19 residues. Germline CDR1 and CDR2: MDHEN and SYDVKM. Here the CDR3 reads CASSFDIGSLAWTKETQYF. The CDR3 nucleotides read TGTGCCAGCAGTTTCGATATTGGTAGCCTAGCGTGGACTAAAGAGACCCAGTACTTC.

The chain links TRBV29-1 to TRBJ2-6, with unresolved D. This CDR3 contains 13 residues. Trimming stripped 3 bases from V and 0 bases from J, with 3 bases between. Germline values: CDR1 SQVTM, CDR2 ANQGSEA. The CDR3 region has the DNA TGCAGCGTTGACAGCTCTGGGGCCAACGTCCTGACTTTC. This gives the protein CSVDSSGANVLTF. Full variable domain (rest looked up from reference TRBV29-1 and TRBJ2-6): SAVISQKPSRDICQRGTSLTIQCQVDSQVTMMFWYRQQPGQSLTLIATANQGSEATYESGFVIDKFPISRPNLTFSTLTVSNMSPEDSSIYLCSVDSSGANVLTFGAGSRLTVL.

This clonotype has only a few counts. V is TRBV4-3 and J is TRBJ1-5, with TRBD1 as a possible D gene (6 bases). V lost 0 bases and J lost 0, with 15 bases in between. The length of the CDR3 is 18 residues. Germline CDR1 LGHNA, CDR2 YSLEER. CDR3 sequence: CASSQDPTAGDSNQPQHF. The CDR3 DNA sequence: TGCGCCAGCAGCCAAGATCCAACGGCAGGGGATAGCAATCAGCCCCAGCATTTT.

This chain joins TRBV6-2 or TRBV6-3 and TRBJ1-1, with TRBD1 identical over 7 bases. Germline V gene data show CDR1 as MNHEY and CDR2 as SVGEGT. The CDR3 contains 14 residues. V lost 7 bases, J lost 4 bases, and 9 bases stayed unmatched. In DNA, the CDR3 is TGTGCCAGCACCCCGGTGCAGGGGGTCACTGAAGCTTTCTTT. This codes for CASTPVQGVTEAFF.

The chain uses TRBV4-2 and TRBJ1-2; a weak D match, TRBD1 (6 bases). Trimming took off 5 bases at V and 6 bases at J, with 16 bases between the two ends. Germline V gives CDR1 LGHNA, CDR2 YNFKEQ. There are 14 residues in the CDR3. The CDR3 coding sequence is TGTGCCAGCAGCGAAAACAGGGAGTTGGATGGCTACACCTTC. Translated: CASSENRELDGYTF.

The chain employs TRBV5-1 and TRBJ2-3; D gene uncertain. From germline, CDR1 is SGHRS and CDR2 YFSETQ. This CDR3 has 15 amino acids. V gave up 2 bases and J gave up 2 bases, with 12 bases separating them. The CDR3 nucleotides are TGCGCCAGCAGCTTCGACAACCATAACACAGATACGCAGTATTTT. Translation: CASSFDNHNTDTQYF.

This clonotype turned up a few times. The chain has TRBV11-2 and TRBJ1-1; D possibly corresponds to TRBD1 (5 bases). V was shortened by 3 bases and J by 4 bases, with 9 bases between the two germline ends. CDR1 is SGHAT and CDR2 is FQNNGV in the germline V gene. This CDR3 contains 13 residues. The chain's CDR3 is CASSFQGLTEAFF. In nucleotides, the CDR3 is TGTGCCAGCAGCTTCCAGGGTCTCACTGAAGCTTTCTTT.

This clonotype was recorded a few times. CDR3 coding DNA: TGCAGTGCTAGAACCCTGACAGGGGCAGAAGGCTACACCTTC. It translates to CSARTLTGAEGYTF. This chain uses TRBV20-1 with TRBJ1-2; 8 nucleotides match TRBD1. Germline CDR1 reads DFQATT; CDR2 reads SNEGSKA (reference sequence). Trimming cost V 2 bases and J 8 bases; bases outside gene matches: 10. The CDR3 sequence is 14 residues long.

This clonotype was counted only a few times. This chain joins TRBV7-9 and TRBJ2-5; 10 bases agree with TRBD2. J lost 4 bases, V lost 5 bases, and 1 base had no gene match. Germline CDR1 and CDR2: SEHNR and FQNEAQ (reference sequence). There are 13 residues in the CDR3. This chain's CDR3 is CASSPSGGETQYF. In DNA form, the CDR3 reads TGTGCCAGCAGCCCTAGCGGGGGAGAGACCCAGTACTTC.

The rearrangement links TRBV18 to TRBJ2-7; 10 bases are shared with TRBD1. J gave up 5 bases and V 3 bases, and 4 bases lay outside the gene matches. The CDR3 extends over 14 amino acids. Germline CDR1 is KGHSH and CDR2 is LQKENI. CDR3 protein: CASSPGQGFDEQYF. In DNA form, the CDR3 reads TGTGCCAGCTCACCGGGACAGGGGTTTGACGAGCAGTACTTC.

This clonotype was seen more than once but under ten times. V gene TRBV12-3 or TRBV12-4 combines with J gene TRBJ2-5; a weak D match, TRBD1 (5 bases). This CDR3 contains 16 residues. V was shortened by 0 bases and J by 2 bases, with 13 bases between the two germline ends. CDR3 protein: CASSLAGLSVQETQYF. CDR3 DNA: TGTGCCAGCAGTTTAGCGGGGCTGTCGGTTCAAGAGACCCAGTACTTC.

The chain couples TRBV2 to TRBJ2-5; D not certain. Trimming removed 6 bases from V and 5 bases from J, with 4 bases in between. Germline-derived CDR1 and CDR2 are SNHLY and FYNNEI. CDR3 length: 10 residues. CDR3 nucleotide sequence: TGTGCCAGCAGGGTGGAGACCCAGTACTTC. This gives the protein CASRVETQYF.

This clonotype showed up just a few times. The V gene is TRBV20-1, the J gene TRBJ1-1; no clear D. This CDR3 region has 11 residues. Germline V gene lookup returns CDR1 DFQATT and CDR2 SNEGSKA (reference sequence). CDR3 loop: CRGTSNTEAFF. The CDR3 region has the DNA TGCAGGGGAACGAGTAACACTGAAGCTTTCTTT.

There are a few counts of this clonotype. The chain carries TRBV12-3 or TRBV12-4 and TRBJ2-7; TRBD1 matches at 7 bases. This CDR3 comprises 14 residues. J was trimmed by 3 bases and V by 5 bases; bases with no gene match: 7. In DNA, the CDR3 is TGTGCCAGCAGTGGCCGGGACAGCCACTACGAGCAGTACTTC. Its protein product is CASSGRDSHYEQYF.

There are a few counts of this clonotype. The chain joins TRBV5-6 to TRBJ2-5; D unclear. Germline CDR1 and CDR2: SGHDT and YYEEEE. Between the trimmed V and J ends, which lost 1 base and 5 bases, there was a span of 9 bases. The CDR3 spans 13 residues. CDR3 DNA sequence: TGTGCCAGCAGCTTGAGTTCCCGGGAGACCCAGTACTTC. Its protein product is CASSLSSRETQYF. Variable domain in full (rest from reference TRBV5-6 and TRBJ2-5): DAGVTQSPTHLIKTRGQQVTLRCSPKSGHDTVSWYQQALGQGPQFIFQYYEEEERQRGNFPDRFSGHQFPNYSSELNVNALLLGDSALYLCASSLSSRETQYFGPGTRLLVL.

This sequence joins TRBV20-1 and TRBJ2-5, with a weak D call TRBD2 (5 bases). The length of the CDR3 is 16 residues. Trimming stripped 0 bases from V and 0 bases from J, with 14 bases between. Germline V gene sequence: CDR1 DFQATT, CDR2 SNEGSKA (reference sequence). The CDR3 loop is CSARDWFSSDQETQYF. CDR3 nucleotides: TGCAGTGCTAGAGATTGGTTCAGTAGCGACCAAGAGACCCAGTACTTC.

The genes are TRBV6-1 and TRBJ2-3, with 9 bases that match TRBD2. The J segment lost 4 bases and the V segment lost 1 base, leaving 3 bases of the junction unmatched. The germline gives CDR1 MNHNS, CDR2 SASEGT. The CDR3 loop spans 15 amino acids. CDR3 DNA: TGTGCCAGCAGTGAAGGAAGCGGGAGGCCAGATACGCAGTATTTT. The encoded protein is CASSEGSGRPDTQYF.

CDR3 sequence reads: CSARAHEGLGTDTQYF. CDR3 nucleotides: TGCAGTGCTAGAGCCCACGAGGGACTAGGGACAGATACGCAGTATTTT. The V call is TRBV20-1, the J call TRBJ2-3; 8 positions agree with TRBD2. Germline V gene data show CDR1 as DFQATT and CDR2 as SNEGSKA (reference sequence). This CDR3 contains 16 residues. V trimming: 1 base; J trimming: 3 bases; junction bases outside the gene matches: 9.